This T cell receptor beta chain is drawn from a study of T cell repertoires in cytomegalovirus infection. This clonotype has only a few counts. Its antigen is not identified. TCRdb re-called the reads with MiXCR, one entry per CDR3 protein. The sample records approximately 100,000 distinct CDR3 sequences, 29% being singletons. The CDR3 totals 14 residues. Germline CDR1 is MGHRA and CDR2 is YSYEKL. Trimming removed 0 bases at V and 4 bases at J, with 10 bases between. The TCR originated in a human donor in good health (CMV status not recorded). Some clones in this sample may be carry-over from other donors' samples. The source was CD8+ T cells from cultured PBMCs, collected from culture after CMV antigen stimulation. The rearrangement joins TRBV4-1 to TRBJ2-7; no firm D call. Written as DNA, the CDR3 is TGCGCCAGCAGCCAAGAAAGGGTTCGATACGAGCAGTACTTC. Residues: CASSQERVRYEQYF.